This passage covers 21 T cell receptor beta chains from one sample sequenced in a study of T cell changes during pregnancy in multiple sclerosis. TCRdb's copy holds only in-frame clones and misses some; the assay was immunoSEQ multiplex PCR. The sample lists around 68,000 clones, approximately 90% seen once, with about 0.45% in the top ten. Here the sequenced sample was CD4+ T cells from peripheral blood mononuclear cells, taken before pregnancy. Every receptor here comes from a female donor with multiple sclerosis, enrolled in a pregnancy study.

This chain joins TRBV28 and TRBJ2-2; 9 bases fit TRBD2. Germline V CDR1 and CDR2: MDHEN, SYDVKM. Trimming at V came to 7 bases and at J to 9 bases, leaving 9 bases not matched to a gene. CDR3 length: 14 amino acids. The CDR3 DNA follows: TGTGCCAGCACAATCGGGGGACTAGCAAGGGAGCTGTTTTTT. Its protein is CASTIGGLARELFF. The full variable domain, in which reference TRBV28 and TRBJ2-2 provide the parts outside the CDR3, is DVKVTQSSRYLVKRTGEKVFLECVQDMDHENMFWYRQDPGLGLRLIYFSYDVKMKEKGDIPEGYSVSREKKERFSLILESASTNQTSMYLCASTIGGLARELFFGEGSRLTVL.

V is TRBV28 and J is TRBJ1-1, with D possibly matching TRBD1 (6 bases). The germline V gene encodes CDR1 MDHEN and CDR2 SYDVKM. Trimming shortened V by 6 bases and J by 6 bases, and 14 bases separated the two germline ends. This CDR3 has 13 amino acids. The CDR3, as DNA: TGTGCCAGCAGCTTTACAGGGTCCCCTGAAGCTTTCTTT. Translating gives CASSFTGSPEAFF. Looking up the rest from reference TRBV28 and TRBJ1-1 gives the full variable domain: DVKVTQSSRYLVKRTGEKVFLECVQDMDHENMFWYRQDPGLGLRLIYFSYDVKMKEKGDIPEGYSVSREKKERFSLILESASTNQTSMYLCASSFTGSPEAFFGQGTRLTVV.

This chain uses TRBV5-1 with TRBJ2-3; the D gene is possibly TRBD2 (5 bases). This CDR3 spans 15 amino acids. Germline loops: CDR1 SGHRS, CDR2 YFSETQ. V dropped 0 bases and J dropped 1 base, with 9 bases sitting between them. The CDR3 sequence is CASSLEISGTDTQYF. CDR3 nucleotides: TGCGCCAGCAGCTTGGAGATTAGCGGCACAGATACGCAGTATTTT.

J is TRBJ1-1 and V is TRBV5-4, with D possibly matching TRBD1 (6 bases). The CDR3 loop spans 14 amino acids. Germline V gene data show CDR1 as SGHNT and CDR2 as YYREEE (reference sequence). The V end lost 4 bases, the J end lost 5 bases, and 15 bases lay between the germline ends. The DNA of the CDR3 is TGTGCCAGCAGCCCAAAACAGGGATGGACTGAAGCTTTCTTT. The encoded protein is CASSPKQGWTEAFF.

The chain links TRBV19 to TRBJ2-7; 9 nucleotides agree with TRBD2. The V gene's germline CDR1 is LNHDA and CDR2 SQIVND (reference sequence). The length of the CDR3 is 14 residues. J was trimmed by 2 bases and V by 10 bases; bases with no gene match: 9. The chain's CDR3 is CATQRAGGAYEQYF. The CDR3 DNA reads as TGTGCCACCCAAAGAGCGGGAGGAGCCTACGAGCAGTACTTC.

The chain recombines TRBV2 with TRBJ2-7; TRBD2 agrees at 7 bases. Germline loops: CDR1 SNHLY, CDR2 FYNNEI. This CDR3 has 14 residues. V gave up 2 bases and J gave up 3 bases; unmatched junction bases: 4. The CDR3 spells CASSERRELYEQYF. The CDR3 DNA reads TGTGCCAGCAGTGAAAGGCGGGAGCTCTACGAGCAGTACTTC.

The genes are TRBV7-2 and TRBJ2-3; D might be TRBD2 (6 bases). Trimming removed 5 bases at V and 4 bases at J, with 13 bases between. Germline V CDR1 and CDR2: SGHTA, FQGNSA. The CDR3 loop spans 14 amino acids. CDR3 region: CASSPGLHSDTQYF. The CDR3 region has the DNA TGTGCCAGCAGCCCCGGACTACATTCAGATACGCAGTATTTT. Together with reference TRBV7-2 and TRBJ2-3, the CDR3 gives the full variable domain: GAGVSQSPSNKVTEKGKDVELRCDPISGHTALYWYRQSLGQGLEFLIYFQGNSAPDKSGLPSDRFSAERTGGSVSTLTIQRTQQEDSAVYLCASSPGLHSDTQYFGPGTRLTVL.

The chain has TRBV13 and TRBJ1-1, with D maybe TRBD1 (5 bases). V was cut by 4 bases and J by 1 base, with 7 bases left in between. CDR3 length: 13 amino acids. CDR1 PRHDT and CDR2 FYEKMQ come from the germline V gene (reference sequence). CDR3 amino acids: CASSSQENTEAFF. For the CDR3, the DNA is TGTGCCAGCAGCTCACAGGAGAACACTGAAGCTTTCTTT. The variable domain in full, with the rest retrieved from reference TRBV13 and TRBJ1-1, is AAGVIQSPRHLIKEKRETATLKCYPIPRHDTVYWYQQGPGQDPQFLISFYEKMQSDKGSIPDRFSAQQFSDYHSELNMSSLELGDSALYFCASSSQENTEAFFGQGTRLTVV.

The rearrangement uses TRBV25-1 and TRBJ2-7; maybe TRBD1 (6 bases). CDR3 length equals 14 residues. Per germline, CDR1 MGHDK and CDR2 SYGVNS. The ends were cut back, 7 bases at V and 2 bases at J, with 15 bases in the middle. CDR3 sequence: CASTSDSTAYEQYF. The CDR3 region has the DNA TGTGCCAGCACCTCGGACAGCACAGCCTACGAGCAGTACTTC.

The chain is built from TRBV6-1 and TRBJ2-7; D uncertain. With 2 bases removed from V and 7 bases from J, the gap between germline ends came to 12 bases. The CDR3 spans 13 residues. In germline, CDR1 is MNHNS, CDR2 SASEGT. CDR3 nucleotides: TGTGCCAGCAGTGAATCGAACAGATTTGAGCAGTACTTC. Translated: CASSESNRFEQYF.

This clone came up a few times. The genes are TRBV30 and TRBJ1-1, with D maybe TRBD1 (6 bases). Trimming removed 5 bases at V and 5 bases at J, with 9 bases between. The germline V gene has CDR1 GTSNPN and CDR2 SVGIG (reference sequence). The CDR3 spans 11 residues. CDR3 amino acids: CAWRQVTEAFF. CDR3 DNA: TGTGCCTGGCGACAGGTTACTGAAGCTTTCTTT.

The DNA of the CDR3 is TGTGCCAGCAGCTTAGTATCCGGGACTAGCGGGACTTACGAGCAGTACTTC. This translates into CASSLVSGTSGTYEQYF. The V gene is TRBV7-2, the J gene TRBJ2-7; 13 bases are a match to TRBD2. This CDR3 is built from 17 residues. V lost 1 base, J lost 4 bases, and 7 bases stayed unmatched. CDR1 is SGHTA, CDR2 FQGNSA, per germline.

This chain connects TRBV7-2 to TRBJ1-6; 7 bases agree with TRBD1. CDR3 size: 14 residues. Germline V gene data show CDR1 as SGHTA and CDR2 as FQGNSA. Trimming cost V 5 bases and J 8 bases; bases outside gene matches: 6. This CDR3 reads CASSDGTAYSPLHF. CDR3 nucleotide sequence: TGTGCCAGCAGCGACGGGACAGCATATTCACCCCTCCACTTT.

This clone was picked up one time. The chain carries TRBV23-1 and TRBJ2-7, with 8 nucleotides matching TRBD1. Being an ORF, TRBV23-1 has a function that is uncertain. The CDR3 loop spans 16 amino acids. J lost 1 base, V lost 0 bases, and 5 bases had no gene match. In nucleotides, the CDR3 is TGCGCCAGCAGTCAATCGGGGGACAGGTATTCCTACGAGCAGTACTTC. Encoded protein: CASSQSGDRYSYEQYF.

This rearrangement joins TRBV29-1 to TRBJ1-1; D gene uncertain. V shed 2 bases and J shed 4 bases, with 11 bases lying between them. CDR3 size: 13 residues. The germline V gene has CDR1 SQVTM and CDR2 ANQGSEA. CDR3 amino acids: CSVERVLGTEAFF. The CDR3 DNA follows: TGCAGCGTTGAAAGGGTACTAGGCACTGAAGCTTTCTTT. Supplemented by reference TRBV29-1 and TRBJ1-1, the full variable domain reads SAVISQKPSRDICQRGTSLTIQCQVDSQVTMMFWYRQQPGQSLTLIATANQGSEATYESGFVIDKFPISRPNLTFSTLTVSNMSPEDSSIYLCSVERVLGTEAFFGQGTRLTVV.

The J gene is TRBJ1-4, the V gene TRBV6-6; 10 bases line up with TRBD1. The V gene end was trimmed by 6 bases and the J gene end by 0 bases; junction bases not matched to a gene: 4. The CDR3 consists of 16 residues. The germline V gene has CDR1 MNHNY and CDR2 SVGAGI (reference sequence). This CDR3 is CASSDRGRATNEKLFF. The CDR3, as DNA: TGTGCCAGCAGCGACAGGGGGCGGGCAACTAATGAAAAACTGTTTTTT.

This chain uses TRBV5-6 with TRBJ1-4, with D possibly TRBD1 on 5 matching bases. This CDR3 has 18 amino acids. Trimming shortened V by 2 bases and J by 0 bases, and 17 bases separated the two germline ends. The germline gives CDR1 SGHDT, CDR2 YYEEEE. The chain's CDR3 is CASSFLRQSQSTNEKLFF. The CDR3 region has the DNA TGTGCCAGCAGCTTCCTAAGACAGAGTCAGTCAACTAATGAAAAACTGTTTTTT.

This chain links TRBV4-3 with TRBJ2-3, with a possible D match to TRBD2 (7 bases). CDR3 length: 17 amino acids. V lost 0 bases and J lost 0, with 13 bases in between. CDR1 is LGHNA, CDR2 YSLEER, per germline. The CDR3 protein is CASSQDGGGGSTDTQYF. The DNA of the CDR3 is TGCGCCAGCAGCCAAGATGGGGGCGGGGGTAGCACAGATACGCAGTATTTT.

This chain joins TRBV5-1 and TRBJ2-1; 16 bases match TRBD2. CDR3 length: 16 amino acids. The V and J ends lost 4 bases and 9 bases, in that order; junction bases with no gene match: 7. Per the germline V gene, CDR1 is SGHRS and CDR2 is YFSETQ. The CDR3 DNA follows: TGCGCCAGCAGCGGGGGGACTAGCGGGAGGGTCGGTGAGCAGTTCTTC. Residues: CASSGGTSGRVGEQFF. The full variable domain, completed using reference TRBV5-1 and TRBJ2-1, is KAGVTQTPRYLIKTRGQQVTLSCSPISGHRSVSWYQQTPGQGLQFLFEYFSETQRNKGNFPGRFSGRQFSNSRSEMNVSTLELGDSALYLCASSGGTSGRVGEQFFGPGTRLTVL.

This clone has just one count. The rearrangement uses TRBV7-6 and TRBJ2-1, with 8 bases identical to TRBD2. The CDR3 totals 19 residues. Germline CDR1 SGHVS, CDR2 FNYEAQ. V lost 4 bases and J lost 0; bases outside the gene matches: 14. The CDR3 sequence: CASSSHLGAGVLSYNEQFF. Here the CDR3 DNA reads TGTGCCAGCAGCTCCCACTTAGGAGCGGGGGTACTCTCCTACAATGAGCAGTTCTTC.

The chain recombines TRBV9 with TRBJ1-6, with TRBD1 identical over 7 bases. Germline CDR1 reads SGDLS; CDR2 reads YYNGEE. This CDR3 comprises 15 residues. J was trimmed by 7 bases and V by 3 bases; bases with no gene match: 7. Written as DNA, the CDR3 is TGTGCCAGCAGCGCCCGGGACAGCCGAAATTCACCCCTCCACTTT. Protein sequence: CASSARDSRNSPLHF.